This T cell receptor beta chain was captured by sequencing in a study of post-analysis software for immune sequencing data. Comment on this clonotype: The antigen is undetermined.

The library was made from cDNA and included unique molecular identifiers. TCRdb reprocessed the PCR reads via MiXCR and lists one record per CDR3 protein. The sample has 740,000 or so distinct CDR3 sequences, approximately 53% seen once. CDR3 size: 17 residues. The germline V gene has CDR1 SQVTM and CDR2 ANQGSEA. V shed 0 bases and J shed 4 bases, with 21 bases lying between them. General observations from the study: With TRBV5-6, TRBV5-1 and TRBV20-1 included, about 5 TRBV segments were more frequent in patients than in controls.

V gene TRBV29-1 combines with J gene TRBJ1-2, with D uncertain. The origin of this receptor is a girl under 18 with multiple sclerosis. Sequenced: blood. The CDR3 region is CSVEDPGGGDRFYGYTF. The CDR3 DNA is TGCAGCGTTGAAGATCCTGGTGGCGGCGACCGGTTCTATGGCTACACCTTC.